What follows is one TCR beta chain and its context. Only a few counts were recorded for this clonotype. What antigen it recognizes has not been identified. No qualities accompany the bases; no much larger clone lies one base away. The TCR beta CDR3 regions were amplified from the RNA transcripts. For the first round of RT-PCR on the TCR CDR3, the HTBI primer set was used together with the Qiagen OneStep RT-PCR kit. The libraries were constructed in a second round of multiplex PCR and then size-selected and purified. The libraries were sequenced on an Illumina HiSeq2000 using paired-end 100 bp reads. The authors' pipeline ran thus. Raw data were processed with SOAPnuke, discarding reads with adapters, uncalled bases, mean Phred below 15, or no exact constant-primer or identifier match. COPE v1.2.5 was used to merge the high-quality paired reads, and each unique nucleotide sequence was defined as a clonotype. MiTCR v1.1 was used to align clonotypes to the IMGT TRBV, TRBD and TRBJ reference segments. The analysis was restricted to V-J combinations with a frequency above 0.0001, which together covered 99% to 99.2% of the repertoires. The TCS score was defined as the ratio of F50 (clonal expansion) to E x V (chaos), calculated using BLOSUM62-based TCRdist between CDR3 peptides within each V-J. Welch's t-statistics and random forest reduced around 550 V-J features to 10 to 15, which were used in a naive Bayes classifier (R e1071). The public reads were reanalyzed by TCRdb: fastp trimming at Q25, MiXCR alignment, in-frame beta chains only. Identical CDR3 proteins give one entry, which carries the most common genes and DNA. Clone size and V and J calls follow TCRdb, not the original study. The sample table lists hundreds of thousands of distinct CDR3 sequences, approximately 15% of them with a count of one. The ten most abundant clones make up approximately 13% of the sample.

V sheds 3 bases and J sheds 5 bases, leaving 20 bases between their ends. The CDR3 measures 17 amino acids from cysteine to phenylalanine. Only the CDR3 portion is preserved as DNA: 51 bases, with reading frame beginning at the first base. According to the germline V gene, CDR1 reads SGHRS and CDR2 reads YFSETQ. This sample was included in a study of T cells in Graves' hyperthyroidism and ophthalmopathy (dated by TCRdb to the late 2010s). Study-level background: Peripheral blood was sampled at the time of initial diagnosis, prior to any treatment. After sampling, hyperthyroidism patients received methimazole starting at 30 mg daily, and ophthalmopathy patients received high-dose intravenous methylprednisolone. Thyroid tissue and blood T-cell repertoires from roughly six Graves' hyperthyroidism patients were also compared in the study. A discovery cohort of about 95 patients, approximately 45 with Graves' ophthalmopathy and 55 to 65 with stable Graves' hyperthyroidism, was used to find distinguishing TCR V-J signatures. Prospective prediction of ophthalmopathy was tested in an independent validation cohort consisting of 18 to 20 hyperthyroidism patients and approximately 16 patients who later progressed to ophthalmopathy. The paper describes TCR Vbeta CDR3 sequencing of fewer than 150 peripheral blood samples, made up of 43 ophthalmopathy patients, around 73 hyperthyroidism patients and 17 progressor patients. The approximately 98 discovery patients were randomly divided into training and test sets at a 7:3 ratio.

Findings and caveats that apply to the study as a whole: Sample size was not statistically predetermined, and investigators were not blinded to group allocation. A 13 V-J signature model separated ophthalmopathy from stable hyperthyroidism, with approximately 86% sensitivity and roughly 81% specificity in cross-validation and 80%/75% in testing. Most expanded thyroid clonotypes (frequency above 0.001) were also found in blood, which suggests that blood repertoires may mirror thyroid immune responses. In validation, the model predicted progression to ophthalmopathy with about 71% sensitivity and 72% to 75% specificity, a median of 6.5 months before onset.

In the ophthalmopathy patients, disease was moderately to severely active, with a Clinical Activity Score of 3 or more, a NOSPECS grade of 4 or more, and a duration of less than 3 months. The study excluded patients with uncontrolled infections, other autoimmune diseases, pregnancy or lactation. Diagnoses were established on the basis of clinical symptoms, serum thyroxine and TRAb, thyroid ultrasound, and orbital computed tomography. Ficoll-Paque density gradient centrifugation was used to isolate PBMCs from around 10 ml of fresh peripheral blood. Total RNA was extracted using Trizol reagent, and RNA quality was assessed on an Agilent 2100 Bioanalyzer.

This receptor was identified in a man aged 18 to 30 with Graves' ophthalmopathy. The sample consisted of blood. The chain joins TRBV5-1 to TRBJ2-2; the D segment could be TRBD2, given 6 matching bases. CDR3 reads: CASSYPGGAYGTGELFF. The DNA reads TGCGCCAGCAGCTACCCCGGAGGGGCCTATGGAACCGGGGAGCTGTTTTTT.